The following is a T cell receptor (beta chain) sequence with its context. The CDR3 is 14 amino acids. Germline loops: CDR1 MDHEN, CDR2 SYDVKM. V was pared by 1 base and J by 6 bases, with 5 bases of the junction left unmatched. The assay was immunoSEQ multiplex PCR, and TCRdb's table has in-frame clones only and misses some. This repertoire shows tens of thousands of clones, roughly nine tenths found once; its top ten account for just over 30%. This record comes from a study of T cell responses to AZD1222 COVID-19 vaccine. The sample was peripheral blood, taken on day 0 of AZD1222 vaccination. This receptor was obtained from an adult in good health. The genes are TRBV28 and TRBJ2-7, with 8 bases lining up with TRBD2. In DNA form, the CDR3 reads TGTGCCAGCAGTTTATCCAGCGGGAGAGGCGAGCAGTACTTC. Amino acids: CASSLSSGRGEQYF.